This entry lists 22 T cell receptor beta chains sequenced from one sample in a study of shared clonotypes between healthy human individuals. Generated by immunoSEQ multiplex PCR, the TCRdb table keeps only in-frame clones and is missing some. The repertoire holds about 500,000 clones, roughly three quarters seen once, with around 13% in the top ten. Material: PBMCs. The receptors stem from a woman aged 40 to 50 in good health. Some clones in this sample may be carry-over from other donors' samples.

The table lists this clone with a few counts. This CDR3 is CASSGLYNEQFF. The CDR3 nucleotides are TGTGCCAGCAGCGGACTTTACAATGAGCAGTTCTTC. The rearrangement joins TRBV7-9 to TRBJ2-1, with D maybe TRBD2 (5 bases). The germline V gene has CDR1 SEHNR and CDR2 FQNEAQ (reference sequence). CDR3 size: 12 residues. V lost 5 bases and J 4 bases, leaving 6 bases between the germline ends.

This clone came up once. The rearrangement joins TRBV5-8 to TRBJ2-3; D not certain. Per germline, CDR1 SGHTS and CDR2 YDEGEE. V was pared by 0 bases and J by 3 bases, with 8 bases between. This CDR3 contains 14 residues. This CDR3 reads CASSLDVGTDTQYF. As DNA, the CDR3 is TGTGCCAGCAGCTTGGACGTGGGGACAGATACGCAGTATTTT.

The chain has TRBV7-8 and TRBJ1-1; TRBD1 might be the D (6 bases). Germline CDR1 and CDR2: SGHVS and FQNEAQ. The CDR3 contains 15 residues. The ends were cut back, 5 bases at V and 3 bases at J, with 16 bases in the middle. As DNA, the CDR3 is TGTGCCAGCAGCCTCGGAAACAGGGAGGACACTGAAGCTTTCTTT. It yields the protein CASSLGNREDTEAFF.

The chain employs TRBV6-6 and TRBJ2-7; tentatively, D is TRBD2 (5 bases). Germline CDR1 reads MNHNY; CDR2 reads SVGAGI (reference sequence). Trimming removed 6 bases from V and 2 bases from J, with 8 bases in between. The CDR3 is made up of 12 amino acids. The chain's CDR3 is CASRREAYEQYF. DNA for the CDR3: TGTGCCAGCAGGAGGGAAGCCTACGAGCAGTACTTC.

The V gene is TRBV27, the J gene TRBJ1-1, with a weak D call TRBD1 (6 bases). Germline-derived CDR1 and CDR2 are MNHEY and SMNVEV (reference sequence). V shed 5 bases and J shed 0 bases, with 13 bases lying between them. The CDR3 spans 15 residues. CDR3 bases: TGTGCCAGCAGTCCACTCGGACAGCTGAACACTGAAGCTTTCTTT. This gives the protein CASSPLGQLNTEAFF.

The J gene is TRBJ2-6, the V gene TRBV27, with D tentatively TRBD2 (5 bases). Germline V gene lookup returns CDR1 MNHEY and CDR2 SMNVEV (reference sequence). The CDR3 spans 19 residues. V lost 5 bases and J 4 bases, leaving 24 bases between the germline ends. CDR3 in amino acids: CASSPAGRRMGLGANVLTF. The CDR3 DNA reads as TGTGCCAGCAGTCCCGCGGGCCGTCGAATGGGTTTGGGGGCCAACGTCCTGACTTTC.

Ten or more counts support this clone. The V and J genes are TRBV5-1 and TRBJ1-2, with D unresolved. This CDR3 has 13 residues. The V gene's germline CDR1 is SGHRS and CDR2 YFSETQ. Trimming stripped 1 base from V and 3 bases from J, with 7 bases between. CDR3 sequence reads: CASSLRGDYGYTF. For the CDR3, the DNA is TGCGCCAGCAGCTTGAGAGGTGACTATGGCTACACCTTC.

Comments on this clone: This may be a read error, as it is one base from a much larger clone. Different DNA sequences within this sample yield the same CDR3. The chain carries TRBV7-6 and TRBJ2-1; D unclear. Germline V CDR1 and CDR2: SGHVS, FNYEAQ. This CDR3 comprises 13 residues. Trimming removed 4 bases at V and 2 bases at J, with 6 bases between. DNA for the CDR3: TGTGCCAGCAGCTCTCTTCCCTACAATGAGCAGTTCTTC. Protein product: CASSSLPYNEQFF.

V gene TRBV19 combines with J gene TRBJ2-1, with D perhaps assigned TRBD1 or TRBD2 (5 bases each). Germline CDR1 and CDR2: LNHDA and SQIVND (reference sequence). Deletions cut 5 bases from V and 6 bases from J, with 11 bases between. This CDR3 is built from 13 residues. The CDR3 is CASSLGPRNEQFF. CDR3 nucleotides: TGTGCCAGTAGTCTGGGACCCCGCAATGAGCAGTTCTTC.

The genes are TRBV5-1 and TRBJ1-3; 8 nucleotides match TRBD1. Germline V gene lookup returns CDR1 SGHRS and CDR2 YFSETQ. Germline trimming cut 4 bases from V and 4 bases from J; bases unmatched to any gene: 10. The CDR3 extends over 16 amino acids. The CDR3 sequence: CASSQRTGTSGNTIYF. The DNA for the CDR3 is TGCGCCAGCAGCCAGCGGACAGGGACCTCGGGAAACACCATATATTTT. Full variable domain (outside the CDR3, taken from reference TRBV5-1 and TRBJ1-3): KAGVTQTPRYLIKTRGQQVTLSCSPISGHRSVSWYQQTPGQGLQFLFEYFSETQRNKGNFPGRFSGRQFSNSRSEMNVSTLELGDSALYLCASSQRTGTSGNTIYFGEGSWLTVV.

Turning to this clone: This sample includes further DNA sequences coding for the same CDR3. This chain joins TRBV28 and TRBJ1-2; TRBD1 is a possible D gene (6 bases). The CDR3 loop spans 11 amino acids. Trimming took 9 bases from V and 4 from J, leaving 9 bases between them. Germline V gene lookup returns CDR1 MDHEN and CDR2 SYDVKM. Here the CDR3 DNA reads TGTGCCAGTAGGACAGCCTATGGCTACACCTTC. This translates into CASRTAYGYTF.

The rearrangement joins TRBV6-5 to TRBJ2-3, with TRBD2 identical over 13 bases. J gave up 6 bases and V 6 bases, and 6 bases lay outside the gene matches. Germline V gene lookup returns CDR1 MNHEY and CDR2 SVGAGI. This CDR3 region has 15 residues. The CDR3, as DNA: TGTGCCAGCAGCCTCGGACTAGCGGGAGTCGATACGCAGTATTTT. Translation: CASSLGLAGVDTQYF.

The genes are TRBV5-1 and TRBJ2-1; D gene unclear. The germline V gene has CDR1 SGHRS and CDR2 YFSETQ. Trimming left V 6 bases short and J 9 bases short, with 22 bases between. This CDR3 region has 15 residues. In DNA form, the CDR3 reads TGCGCCAGCACCCCTGGTGTGGTAGAGATCGGTGAGCAGTTCTTC. It is translated as CASTPGVVEIGEQFF. The whole variable domain, filled in from reference TRBV5-1 and TRBJ2-1, reads KAGVTQTPRYLIKTRGQQVTLSCSPISGHRSVSWYQQTPGQGLQFLFEYFSETQRNKGNFPGRFSGRQFSNSRSEMNVSTLELGDSALYLCASTPGVVEIGEQFFGPGTRLTVL.

V gene TRBV28 combines with J gene TRBJ2-1, with D perhaps matching TRBD1 or TRBD2 (5 bases each). V lost 9 bases to trimming and J lost 11 bases, with 14 bases between them. The CDR3 covers 11 residues. Germline lookup yields CDR1 MDHEN and CDR2 SYDVKM. The CDR3 DNA follows: TGTGCCAGTCCTTTTCAGGGACAGCAGTTCTTC. Translating it yields CASPFQGQQFF.

This chain uses TRBV15 with TRBJ2-1; D ambiguous. Germline V gene sequence: CDR1 LNHNV, CDR2 YYDKDF (reference sequence). The V end was cut by 0 bases, the J end by 5 bases, with 11 bases between. The CDR3 has 15 residues. The DNA for the CDR3 is TGTGCCACCAGCAGAGATCTCCGCGCCAACAATGAGCAGTTCTTC. It is translated as CATSRDLRANNEQFF.

J is TRBJ2-2 and V is TRBV11-1; 10 nucleotides agree with TRBD2. J was trimmed by 5 bases and V by 6 bases; bases with no gene match: 3. Germline values: CDR1 SGHAT, CDR2 FQDESV (reference sequence). CDR3 length: 14 amino acids. Here the CDR3 DNA reads TGTGCCAGCAGTTTGGGACTAGCGACCGGGGAGCTGTTTTTT. Its translation: CASSLGLATGELFF.

The chain combines TRBV5-1 with TRBJ2-5; unclear D gene. The CDR3 runs to 13 residues. Trimming removed 0 bases at V and 5 bases at J, with 8 bases between. The V gene's germline CDR1 is SGHRS and CDR2 YFSETQ. The CDR3 sequence: CASSLALRETQYF. The CDR3, as DNA: TGCGCCAGCAGCTTGGCTTTGAGGGAGACCCAGTACTTC.

This clone showed up just once. This chain links TRBV11-2 with TRBJ2-5; D is possibly TRBD1 (5 bases). There are 14 residues in the CDR3. CDR1 and CDR2 from the germline V gene are SGHAT and FQNNGV. Trimming took 2 bases from V and 1 from J, leaving 8 bases between them. The CDR3 nucleotides read TGTGCCAGCAGCTTAAGGGGAAGCCAAGAGACCCAGTACTTC. Amino acid sequence: CASSLRGSQETQYF. The full variable domain, in which reference TRBV11-2 and TRBJ2-5 provide the parts outside the CDR3, is EAGVAQSPRYKIIEKRQSVAFWCNPISGHATLYWYQQILGQGPKLLIQFQNNGVVDDSQLPKDRFSAERLKGVDSTLKIQPAKLEDSAVYLCASSLRGSQETQYFGPGTRLLVL.

V gene TRBV19 combines with J gene TRBJ1-2; 7 nucleotides match TRBD1. The length of the CDR3 is 15 residues. With V trimmed by 5 bases and J by 8 bases, 14 bases remained unmatched. Germline V gives CDR1 LNHDA, CDR2 SQIVND (reference sequence). In DNA form, the CDR3 reads TGTGCCAGTAGTCAATTTCGACAGGGATCGGAGGGCTACACCTTC. The encoded protein is CASSQFRQGSEGYTF.

This clone was counted ten times or more. V and J are TRBV7-2 and TRBJ2-7; D is perhaps TRBD1 (5 bases). Germline lookup yields CDR1 SGHTA and CDR2 FQGNSA. The CDR3 is 13 amino acids. V lost 5 bases and J lost 3, with 11 bases in between. The CDR3 sequence is CASSLRVGYEQYF. The CDR3 bases are TGTGCCAGCAGCCTCAGGGTTGGCTACGAGCAGTACTTC.

J is TRBJ2-5 and V is TRBV10-3; D is undetermined. The V and J ends lost 6 bases and 2 bases respectively, with 16 bases between them. Germline V gives CDR1 ENHRY, CDR2 SYGVKD. CDR3 length: 15 amino acids. In DNA form, the CDR3 reads TGTGCCATCAGCGGCTTCAGTACGCCTCAAGAGACCCAGTACTTC. Protein: CAISGFSTPQETQYF.

The chain uses TRBV10-3 and TRBJ1-5, with D perhaps TRBD1 (5 bases). This CDR3 is 15 amino acids long. Germline V gene lookup returns CDR1 ENHRY and CDR2 SYGVKD. Trimming shortened V by 3 bases and J by 4 bases, and 13 bases separated the two germline ends. CDR3 loop: CAISDWGSLNQPQHF. CDR3 nucleotides: TGTGCCATCAGTGACTGGGGGTCCCTAAATCAGCCCCAGCATTTT.